Shown below are 5 T cell receptor beta chains from a single sample sequenced in a study of blood T cell repertoires in COVID-19. The repertoire was sequenced with immunoSEQ multiplex PCR; TCRdb's copy has only in-frame clones and lacks some. The sample has 40,000 or so clones; 80% to 90% are singletons. Input material: peripheral blood. These receptors came from a human donor in a cohort sampled during active COVID-19.

V usage is TRBV12-3 or TRBV12-4 and J usage is TRBJ1-6, with a possible D match to TRBD1 (5 bases). There are 13 residues in the CDR3. The V end lost 3 bases, the J end lost 8 bases, and 8 bases lay between the germline ends. DNA for the CDR3: TGTGCCAGCAGTTTCAGGGTAGATTCACCCCTCCACTTT. Translated, it gives CASSFRVDSPLHF.

This chain connects TRBV7-9 to TRBJ2-3; 11 nucleotides agree with TRBD2. The CDR3 is made up of 15 amino acids. Trimming at V came to 5 bases and at J to 5 bases, leaving 6 bases not matched to a gene. CDR1 SEHNR and CDR2 FQNEAQ come from the germline V gene (reference sequence). CDR3 loop: CASSPSGTSGDTQYF. The CDR3 DNA follows: TGTGCCAGCAGCCCATCCGGGACTAGCGGAGATACGCAGTATTTT.

This clone was recorded a few times. The chain couples TRBV6-1 to TRBJ1-1; D is perhaps TRBD1 (5 bases). V lost 4 bases to trimming and J lost 5 bases, with 20 bases between them. CDR3 length: 16 amino acids. The germline V gene encodes CDR1 MNHNS and CDR2 SASEGT. The CDR3 sequence is CASSGMSIREGTEAFF. CDR3 sequence (DNA): TGTGCCAGCAGTGGGATGAGTATCCGGGAGGGGACTGAAGCTTTCTTT.

This chain uses TRBV4-1 with TRBJ2-2; 11 bases align to TRBD2. CDR1 is MGHRA and CDR2 is YSYEKL in the germline V gene. V lost 1 base, J lost 2 bases, and 9 bases stayed unmatched. The CDR3 runs to 19 residues. CDR3 nucleotides: TGCGCCAGCAGCCAAGGCCCAGGGCTAGCGGGGGGTAACACCGGGGAGCTGTTTTTT. This encodes CASSQGPGLAGGNTGELFF.

V usage is TRBV7-7 and J usage is TRBJ2-2, with a possible D match to TRBD2 (5 bases). Trimming stripped 4 bases from V and 8 bases from J, with 8 bases between. The germline V gene has CDR1 SSHAT and CDR2 FNYEAQ (reference sequence). CDR3 length equals 12 residues. The CDR3 DNA reads TGTGCCAGCAGCTCGGGAAAGGGGGAGCTGTTTTTT. It is translated as CASSSGKGELFF.